Listed below are T cell receptor beta chains from one sample, sequenced in a study of cytomegalovirus exposure and HLA in healthy donors. Method: immunoSEQ multiplex PCR; TCRdb's copy keeps in-frame clones and lacks some. This table has around 150,000 clones, roughly 79% appearing once. The sequenced material came from PBMCs. These receptor sequences come from a woman in her 40s in good health and CMV-seronegative. Each CDR3 is given with its conserved first and last residue. The order of the fields is J gene, V gene, D gene, clone size, CDR3 protein, CDR3 DNA. D genes are given only for firm matches. The size of a clone is reported for some rows only, either as once, few or many, or as a class for expanded clones.

J: TRBJ1-1; V: TRBV2; D: -; size: few; CDR3: CASVWTANTEAFF; DNA: TGTGCCAGCGTATGGACAGCTAACACTGAAGCTTTCTTT
J: TRBJ2-3; V: TRBV29-1; D: -; size: -; CDR3: CSVASGLRTDTQYF; DNA: TGCAGCGTTGCCTCTGGACTCCGCACAGATACGCAGTATTTT
J: TRBJ1-5; V: TRBV28; D: TRBD1; size: -; CDR3: CASSLDGTGDQPQHF; DNA: TGTGCCAGCAGTTTAGACGGGACAGGGGATCAGCCCCAGCATTTT
J: TRBJ2-1; V: TRBV19; D: TRBD2; size: -; CDR3: CASSTGTSLLNNEQFF; DNA: TGTGCCAGTAGTACAGGGACTAGCCTACTAAACAATGAGCAGTTCTTC
J: TRBJ2-1; V: TRBV29-1; D: TRBD2; size: -; CDR3: CSVGGLAGEGEQFF; DNA: TGCAGCGTTGGGGGACTAGCGGGAGAAGGTGAGCAGTTCTTC
J: TRBJ2-2; V: TRBV6-6; D: -; size: -; CDR3: CASNDLRGGELFF; DNA: TGTGCCAGCAACGACCTTAGAGGCGGGGAGCTGTTTTTT
J: TRBJ2-5; V: TRBV5-1; D: TRBD2; size: -; CDR3: CASSSGLAGDVETQYF; DNA: TGCGCCAGCAGCTCGGGACTAGCGGGGGACGTAGAGACCCAGTACTTC
J: TRBJ1-1; V: TRBV18; D: TRBD1; size: -; CDR3: CASSLIDRGDTEAFF; DNA: TGTGCCAGCTCACTTATAGACAGGGGAGACACTGAAGCTTTCTTT
J: TRBJ2-2; V: TRBV30; D: -; size: -; CDR3: CAWRTSFGELFF; DNA: TGTGCCTGGAGGACAAGTTTCGGGGAGCTGTTTTTT
J: TRBJ2-3; V: TRBV19; D: -; size: -; CDR3: CASSMQGHRPDTQYF; DNA: TGTGCCAGTAGTATGCAGGGCCATAGGCCGGATACGCAGTATTTT
J: TRBJ2-7; V: TRBV28; D: TRBD1; size: -; CDR3: CASSQTGTGFYEQYF; DNA: TGTGCCAGCAGTCAAACCGGGACAGGCTTCTACGAGCAGTACTTC
J: TRBJ2-3; V: TRBV5-1; D: TRBD2; size: -; CDR3: CASSPGTSGSGVDTQYF; DNA: TGCGCCAGCAGCCCCGGGACTAGCGGGAGCGGGGTAGATACGCAGTATTTT
J: TRBJ2-7; V: TRBV2; D: -; size: -; CDR3: CASAERAPYEQYF; DNA: TGTGCCAGCGCCGAGCGGGCCCCCTACGAGCAGTACTTC
J: TRBJ2-1; V: TRBV7-9; D: -; size: -; CDR3: CSSSFNLGEYNEQFF; DNA: TGTTCCAGCAGCTTTAACCTAGGGGAATACAATGAGCAGTTCTTC
J: TRBJ1-1; V: TRBV6-1; D: -; size: few; CDR3: CASSEAVGRSGDTEAFF; DNA: TGTGCCAGCAGTGAAGCGGTCGGGAGAAGCGGGGACACTGAAGCTTTCTTT
J: TRBJ1-1; V: TRBV2; D: -; size: -; CDR3: CASSVEGLGTEAFF; DNA: TGTGCCAGCAGTGTAGAGGGACTGGGCACTGAAGCTTTCTTT
J: TRBJ1-2; V: TRBV13; D: -; size: -; CDR3: CASSWGTSNGYTF; DNA: TGTGCCAGCAGCTGGGGGACATCTAATGGCTACACCTTC
J: TRBJ2-2; V: TRBV30; D: -; size: -; CDR3: CGVSGIRELFF; DNA: TGTGGGGTATCAGGGATCCGGGAGCTGTTTTTT
J: TRBJ2-1; V: TRBV11-3; D: -; size: -; CDR3: CASSPRRGYNEQFF; DNA: TGTGCCAGCAGCCCACGGCGGGGATACAATGAGCAGTTCTTC
J: TRBJ1-2; V: TRBV7-9; D: -; size: -; CDR3: CASSLVGEDGYTF; DNA: TGTGCCAGCAGCTTGGTAGGGGAGGATGGCTACACCTTC
J: TRBJ2-7; V: TRBV5-6; D: -; size: few; CDR3: CASSLVGGSNYEQYF; DNA: TGTGCCAGCAGCTTGGTAGGGGGTTCCAATTACGAGCAGTACTTC
J: TRBJ1-5; V: TRBV28; D: TRBD1; size: -; CDR3: CASSLAQGASVSRPQHF; DNA: TGTGCCAGCAGTTTGGCTCAGGGGGCGTCTGTCAGTAGGCCCCAGCATTTT
J: TRBJ1-2; V: TRBV5-1; D: TRBD1; size: few; CDR3: CASSLEGQGTDGYTF; DNA: TGCGCCAGCAGCTTGGAAGGACAGGGTACGGATGGCTACACCTTC
J: TRBJ2-5; V: TRBV11-3; D: TRBD2; size: -; CDR3: CASSLGLAGKETQYF; DNA: TGTGCCAGCAGCTTGGGACTAGCGGGTAAAGAGACCCAGTACTTC
J: TRBJ1-1; V: TRBV2; D: -; size: -; CDR3: CASSLGGREAFF; DNA: TGTGCCAGCAGTCTAGGGGGACGAGAAGCTTTCTTT
J: TRBJ2-5; V: TRBV28; D: -; size: -; CDR3: CASSGGAETQYF; DNA: TGTGCCAGCAGTGGGGGCGCGGAGACCCAGTACTTC
J: TRBJ2-1; V: TRBV5-1; D: TRBD2; size: -; CDR3: CASSSGTSSDEQFF; DNA: TGCGCCAGCAGCTCCGGGACTAGCTCGGATGAGCAGTTCTTC
J: TRBJ1-1; V: TRBV11-3; D: TRBD1; size: few; CDR3: CASSLRGGETEAFF; DNA: TGTGCCAGCAGCTTAAGAGGGGGCGAGACTGAAGCTTTCTTT
J: TRBJ1-1; V: TRBV15; D: -; size: -; CDR3: CATSRDNRGGGNTEAFF; DNA: TGTGCCACCAGCAGAGACAACAGAGGCGGGGGGAACACTGAAGCTTTCTTT
J: TRBJ1-1; V: TRBV9; D: -; size: -; CDR3: CASSVESHPNTEAFF; DNA: TGTGCCAGCAGCGTAGAGAGCCATCCAAACACTGAAGCTTTCTTT
J: TRBJ2-5; V: TRBV6-6; D: TRBD2; size: -; CDR3: CASRRLAGDAETQYF; DNA: TGTGCCAGCAGAAGACTAGCGGGAGACGCGGAGACCCAGTACTTC
J: TRBJ1-4; V: TRBV19; D: TRBD1; size: -; CDR3: CASTSRGQVRKLFF; DNA: TGTGCCAGTACCTCGAGGGGGCAAGTTCGAAAACTGTTTTTT
J: TRBJ2-7; V: TRBV23-1; D: -; size: -; CDR3: CASRVTGEGDEQYF; DNA: TGCGCCAGCAGGGTGACAGGGGAGGGCGACGAGCAGTACTTC
J: TRBJ2-1; V: TRBV11-3; D: TRBD2; size: -; CDR3: CASSLAGTSGSSDNEQFF; DNA: TGTGCCAGCAGCTTAGCGGGGACTAGCGGGAGTAGCGACAATGAGCAGTTCTTC
J: TRBJ2-2; V: TRBV19; D: TRBD2; size: -; CDR3: CASSKGLAGWVGELFF; DNA: TGTGCCAGTAGTAAGGGACTAGCGGGATGGGTCGGGGAGCTGTTTTTT
J: TRBJ1-2; V: TRBV2; D: -; size: -; CDR3: CASTLGGPYGYTF; DNA: TGTGCCAGCACCTTGGGGGGGCCCTATGGCTACACCTTC
J: TRBJ1-2; V: TRBV5-6; D: TRBD1; size: -; CDR3: CASSWDRANYGYTF; DNA: TGTGCCAGCAGCTGGGACAGAGCTAACTATGGCTACACCTTC
J: TRBJ2-7; V: TRBV7-9; D: -; size: -; CDR3: CASSVSHEQYF; DNA: TGTGCCAGCAGCGTTAGCCACGAGCAGTACTTC
J: TRBJ2-2; V: TRBV5-5; D: TRBD1; size: -; CDR3: CASSLTGGHGELFF; DNA: TGTGCCAGCAGCCTAACAGGGGGTCACGGGGAGCTGTTTTTT
J: TRBJ1-1; V: TRBV15; D: -; size: -; CDR3: CATSRDPIPGDTEAFF; DNA: TGTGCCACCAGCAGAGATCCCATACCGGGAGACACTGAAGCTTTCTTT
J: TRBJ1-1; V: TRBV7-2; D: TRBD1; size: few; CDR3: CASSPRSGQMNTEAFF; DNA: TGTGCCAGCAGCCCCAGGTCGGGACAGATGAACACTGAAGCTTTCTTT
J: TRBJ1-1; V: TRBV9; D: -; size: -; CDR3: CASSVGGGLNTEAFF; DNA: TGTGCCAGCAGCGTAGGTGGGGGCTTGAACACTGAAGCTTTCTTT
J: TRBJ2-6; V: TRBV28; D: -; size: few; CDR3: CASRGGTGWAGANVLTF; DNA: TGTGCCAGCCGCGGGGGTACAGGGTGGGCTGGGGCCAACGTCCTGACTTTC
J: TRBJ1-1; V: TRBV28; D: TRBD1; size: -; CDR3: CASSSGQGAEAFF; DNA: TGTGCCAGCAGTTCAGGACAGGGGGCAGAAGCTTTCTTT
J: TRBJ2-2; V: TRBV27; D: TRBD2; size: -; CDR3: CASTFGTRSTGELFF; DNA: TGTGCCAGCACCTTTGGGACTAGAAGCACCGGGGAGCTGTTTTTT
J: TRBJ2-2; V: TRBV13; D: TRBD1; size: -; CDR3: CASSLRTGANTGELFF; DNA: TGTGCCAGCAGCCTACGGACAGGGGCGAACACCGGGGAGCTGTTTTTT
J: TRBJ2-2; V: TRBV5-1; D: -; size: -; CDR3: CASTPGRNTGELFF; DNA: TGCGCCAGCACGCCAGGTCGAAACACCGGGGAGCTGTTTTTT
J: TRBJ1-1; V: TRBV28; D: -; size: -; CDR3: CASSLFPDTEAFF; DNA: TGTGCCAGCAGTTTATTCCCGGACACTGAAGCTTTCTTT
J: TRBJ1-1; V: TRBV11-3; D: -; size: few; CDR3: CASSPKRALNTEAFF; DNA: TGTGCCAGCAGCCCGAAGAGGGCCTTGAACACTGAAGCTTTCTTT
J: TRBJ2-1; V: TRBV28; D: TRBD2; size: -; CDR3: CASSLSGRDNEQFF; DNA: TGTGCCAGCAGTCTTAGCGGGAGGGACAATGAGCAGTTCTTC
J: TRBJ2-2; V: TRBV5-4; D: TRBD2; size: -; CDR3: CASSLGGLAKSPTGELFF; DNA: TGTGCCAGCAGCTTGGGGGGACTAGCGAAATCACCCACCGGGGAGCTGTTTTTT
J: TRBJ2-1; V: TRBV9; D: TRBD2; size: once; CDR3: CASSVAFDSGVKGNEQFF; DNA: TGTGCCAGCAGCGTAGCTTTTGATAGCGGGGTAAAGGGGAATGAGCAGTTCTTC